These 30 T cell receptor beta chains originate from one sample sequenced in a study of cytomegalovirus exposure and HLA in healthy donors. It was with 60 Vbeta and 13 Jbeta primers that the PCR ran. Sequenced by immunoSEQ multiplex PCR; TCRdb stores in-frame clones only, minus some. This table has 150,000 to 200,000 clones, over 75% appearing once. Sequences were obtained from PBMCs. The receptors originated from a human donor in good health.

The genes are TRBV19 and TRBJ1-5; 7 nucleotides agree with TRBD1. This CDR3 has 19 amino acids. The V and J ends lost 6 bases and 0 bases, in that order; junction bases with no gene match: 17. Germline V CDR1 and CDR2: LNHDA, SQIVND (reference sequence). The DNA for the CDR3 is TGTGCCAGTAGCGCAATCCCACCGGACAGGTTCAATAGCAATCAGCCCCAGCATTTT. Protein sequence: CASSAIPPDRFNSNQPQHF.

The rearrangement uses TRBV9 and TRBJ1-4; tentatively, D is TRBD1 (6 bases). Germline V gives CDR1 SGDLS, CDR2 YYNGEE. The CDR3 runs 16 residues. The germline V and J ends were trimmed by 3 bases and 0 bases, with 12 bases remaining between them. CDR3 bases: TGTGCCAGCAGCGACGGGGGGGCCCCAACTAATGAAAAACTGTTTTTT. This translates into CASSDGGAPTNEKLFF. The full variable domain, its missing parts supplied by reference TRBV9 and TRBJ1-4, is DSGVTQTPKHLITATGQRVTLRCSPRSGDLSVYWYQQSLDQGLQFLIQYYNGEERAKGNILERFSAQQFPDLHSELNLSSLELGDSALYFCASSDGGAPTNEKLFFGSGTQLSVL.

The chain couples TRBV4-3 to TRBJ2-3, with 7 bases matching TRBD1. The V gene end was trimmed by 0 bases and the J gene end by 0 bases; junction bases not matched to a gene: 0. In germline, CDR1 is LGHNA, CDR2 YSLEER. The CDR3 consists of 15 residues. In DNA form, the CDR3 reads TGCGCCAGCAGCCAAGAGGACAGGAGCACAGATACGCAGTATTTT. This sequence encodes CASSQEDRSTDTQYF.

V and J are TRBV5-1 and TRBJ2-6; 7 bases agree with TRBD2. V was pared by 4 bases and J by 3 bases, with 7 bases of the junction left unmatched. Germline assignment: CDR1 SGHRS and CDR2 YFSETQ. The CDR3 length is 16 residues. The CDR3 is CASSTPGGGGANVLTF. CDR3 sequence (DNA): TGCGCCAGCAGCACCCCGGGGGGTGGTGGGGCCAACGTCCTGACTTTC.

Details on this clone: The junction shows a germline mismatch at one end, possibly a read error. CDR3 in amino acids: CASRETGRAEASF. In DNA form, the CDR3 reads TGTGCCAGCAGGGAAACAGGGAGGGCTGAAGCTTCCTTT. This chain links TRBV7-2 with TRBJ1-1; D may be TRBD1 (6 bases). This CDR3 has 13 amino acids. Germline values: CDR1 SGHTA, CDR2 FQGNSA.

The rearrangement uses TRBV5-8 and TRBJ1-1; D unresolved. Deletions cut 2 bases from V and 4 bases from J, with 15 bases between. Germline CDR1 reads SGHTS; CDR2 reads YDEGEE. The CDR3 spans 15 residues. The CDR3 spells CASSLQIWRFTEAFF. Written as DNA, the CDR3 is TGTGCCAGCAGCTTACAGATCTGGCGCTTCACTGAAGCTTTCTTT.

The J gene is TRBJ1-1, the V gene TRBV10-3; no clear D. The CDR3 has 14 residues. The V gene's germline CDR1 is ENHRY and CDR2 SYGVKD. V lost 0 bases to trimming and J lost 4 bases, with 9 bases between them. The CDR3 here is CAISESREGTEAFF. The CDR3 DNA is TGTGCCATCAGTGAGTCGAGGGAAGGCACTGAAGCTTTCTTT.

The CDR3 sequence is CASSQVQGDEQYF. In DNA, the CDR3 is TGCGCCAGCAGCCAAGTACAGGGTGACGAGCAGTACTTC. This chain links TRBV4-1 with TRBJ2-7, with a weak D call TRBD1 (6 bases). V was pared by 1 base and J by 5 bases, with 9 bases between. The CDR3 runs to 13 residues. Germline-derived CDR1 and CDR2 are MGHRA and YSYEKL.

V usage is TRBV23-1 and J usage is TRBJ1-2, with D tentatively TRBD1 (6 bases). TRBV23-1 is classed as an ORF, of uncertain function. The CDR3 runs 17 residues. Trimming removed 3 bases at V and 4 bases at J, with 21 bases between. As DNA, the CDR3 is TGCGCCAGCAGTCATTCCCCTCCCGGGGGGCGCCTCTATGGCTACACCTTC. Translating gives CASSHSPPGGRLYGYTF.

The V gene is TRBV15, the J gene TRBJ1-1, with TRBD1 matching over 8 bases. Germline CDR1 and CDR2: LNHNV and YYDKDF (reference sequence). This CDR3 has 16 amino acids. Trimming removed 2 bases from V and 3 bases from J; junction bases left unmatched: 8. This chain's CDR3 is CATSRFSGGEDTEAFF. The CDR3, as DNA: TGTGCCACCAGCAGATTCTCAGGGGGCGAGGACACTGAAGCTTTCTTT.

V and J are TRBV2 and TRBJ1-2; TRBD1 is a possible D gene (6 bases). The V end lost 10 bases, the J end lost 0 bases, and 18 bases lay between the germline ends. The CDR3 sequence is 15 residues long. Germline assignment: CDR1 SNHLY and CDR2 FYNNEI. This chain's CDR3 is CATMYWTVPNYGYTF. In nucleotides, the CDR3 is TGTGCCACCATGTACTGGACAGTTCCTAACTATGGCTACACCTTC.

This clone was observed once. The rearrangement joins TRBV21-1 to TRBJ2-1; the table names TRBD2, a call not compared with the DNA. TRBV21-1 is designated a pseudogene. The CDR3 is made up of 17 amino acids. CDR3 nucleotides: TGTGCCAGCAGCATAAACTTTAATAGCGGGGGGTTAAATGAGCAGTTCTTC. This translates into CASSINFNSGGLNEQFF.

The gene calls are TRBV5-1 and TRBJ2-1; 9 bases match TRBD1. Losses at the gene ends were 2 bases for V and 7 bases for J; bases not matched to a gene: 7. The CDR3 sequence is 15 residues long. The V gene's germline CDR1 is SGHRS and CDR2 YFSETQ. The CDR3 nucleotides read TGCGCCAGCAGCTTCCGGGACAGGGACATTAATGAGCAGTTCTTC. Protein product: CASSFRDRDINEQFF. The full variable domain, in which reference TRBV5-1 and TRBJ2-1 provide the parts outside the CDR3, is KAGVTQTPRYLIKTRGQQVTLSCSPISGHRSVSWYQQTPGQGLQFLFEYFSETQRNKGNFPGRFSGRQFSNSRSEMNVSTLELGDSALYLCASSFRDRDINEQFFGPGTRLTVL.

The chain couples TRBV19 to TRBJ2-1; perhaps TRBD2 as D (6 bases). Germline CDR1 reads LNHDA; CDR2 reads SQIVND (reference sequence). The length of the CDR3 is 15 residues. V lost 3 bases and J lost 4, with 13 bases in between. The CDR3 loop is CASSIGGSGYNEQFF. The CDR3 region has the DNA TGTGCCAGTAGTATCGGGGGTTCTGGATACAATGAGCAGTTCTTC.

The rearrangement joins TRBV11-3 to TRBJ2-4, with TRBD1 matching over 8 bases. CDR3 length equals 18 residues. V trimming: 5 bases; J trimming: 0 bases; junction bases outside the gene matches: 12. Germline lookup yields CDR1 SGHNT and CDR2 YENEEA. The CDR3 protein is CASSPRRSGGIAKNIQYF. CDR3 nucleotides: TGTGCCAGCAGCCCACGTCGATCAGGGGGCATAGCCAAAAACATTCAGTACTTC.

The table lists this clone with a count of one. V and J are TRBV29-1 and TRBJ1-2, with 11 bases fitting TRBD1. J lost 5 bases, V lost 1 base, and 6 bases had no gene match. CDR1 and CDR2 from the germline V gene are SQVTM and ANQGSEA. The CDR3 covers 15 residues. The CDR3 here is CSVEGRTGGGYGYTF. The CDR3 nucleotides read TGCAGCGTTGAAGGTCGGACAGGGGGCGGTTATGGCTACACCTTC.

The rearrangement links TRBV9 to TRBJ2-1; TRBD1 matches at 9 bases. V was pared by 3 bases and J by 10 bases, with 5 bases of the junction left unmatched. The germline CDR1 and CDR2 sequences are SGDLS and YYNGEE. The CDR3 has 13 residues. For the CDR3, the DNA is TGTGCCAGCAGCGGACAGGGGGTAAACGAGCAGTTCTTC. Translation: CASSGQGVNEQFF.

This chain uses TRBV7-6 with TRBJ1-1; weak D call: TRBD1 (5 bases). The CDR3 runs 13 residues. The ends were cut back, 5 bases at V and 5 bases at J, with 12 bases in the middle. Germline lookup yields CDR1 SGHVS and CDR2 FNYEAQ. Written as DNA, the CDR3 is TGTGCCAGCAGCCCAACGACAGTTACTGAAGCTTTCTTT. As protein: CASSPTTVTEAFF. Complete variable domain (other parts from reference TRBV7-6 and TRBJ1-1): GAGVSQSPRYKVTKRGQDVALRCDPISGHVSLYWYRQALGQGPEFLTYFNYEAQQDKSGLPNDRFSAERPEGSISTLTIQRTEQRDSAMYRCASSPTTVTEAFFGQGTRLTVV.

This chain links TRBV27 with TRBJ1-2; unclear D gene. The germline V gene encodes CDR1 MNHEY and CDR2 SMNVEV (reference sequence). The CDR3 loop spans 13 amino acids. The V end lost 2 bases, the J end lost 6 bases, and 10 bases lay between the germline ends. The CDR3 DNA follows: TGTGCCAGCAGTTTAATAGAGGGCGATGGCTACACCTTC. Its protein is CASSLIEGDGYTF.

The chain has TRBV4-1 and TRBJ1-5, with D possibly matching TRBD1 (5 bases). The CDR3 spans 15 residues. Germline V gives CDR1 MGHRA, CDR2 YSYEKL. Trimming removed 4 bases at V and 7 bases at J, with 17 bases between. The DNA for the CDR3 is TGCGCCAGCAGCCCGCGGCTTAGGGGCGAGCAGCCCCAGCATTTT. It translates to CASSPRLRGEQPQHF.

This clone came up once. The CDR3 nucleotides are TGCGCCAGCAGCTTGGACGGACAGTCCTACGAGCAGTACTTC. Translated: CASSLDGQSYEQYF. The chain uses TRBV5-1 and TRBJ2-7, with D possibly TRBD1 on 6 matching bases. This CDR3 comprises 14 residues. Germline loops: CDR1 SGHRS, CDR2 YFSETQ. V dropped 0 bases and J dropped 1 base, with 8 bases sitting between them.

The CDR3 spells CASSQRQGGETQYF. Written as DNA, the CDR3 is TGCGCCAGCAGTCAACGGCAGGGCGGAGAGACCCAGTACTTC. The chain uses TRBV23-1 and TRBJ2-5; a possible D gene is TRBD1 (5 bases). TRBV23-1 is flagged as an ORF with uncertain function. The CDR3 has 14 residues. V shed 2 bases and J shed 4 bases, with 11 bases lying between them.

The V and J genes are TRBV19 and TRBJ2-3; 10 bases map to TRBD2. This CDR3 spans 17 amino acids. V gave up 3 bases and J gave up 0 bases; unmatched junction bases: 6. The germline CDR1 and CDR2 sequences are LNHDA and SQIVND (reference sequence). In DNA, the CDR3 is TGTGCCAGTAGTATCGACCTTAGCGGGGGGAGCACAGATACGCAGTATTTT. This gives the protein CASSIDLSGGSTDTQYF.

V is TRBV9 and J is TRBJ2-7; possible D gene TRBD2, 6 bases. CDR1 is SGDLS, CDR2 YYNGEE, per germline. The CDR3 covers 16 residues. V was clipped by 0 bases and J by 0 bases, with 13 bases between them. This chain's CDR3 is CASSVGMGGFSYEQYF. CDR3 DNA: TGTGCCAGCAGCGTAGGTATGGGAGGTTTCTCCTACGAGCAGTACTTC. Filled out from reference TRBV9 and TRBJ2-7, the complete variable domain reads DSGVTQTPKHLITATGQRVTLRCSPRSGDLSVYWYQQSLDQGLQFLIQYYNGEERAKGNILERFSAQQFPDLHSELNLSSLELGDSALYFCASSVGMGGFSYEQYFGPGTRLTVT.

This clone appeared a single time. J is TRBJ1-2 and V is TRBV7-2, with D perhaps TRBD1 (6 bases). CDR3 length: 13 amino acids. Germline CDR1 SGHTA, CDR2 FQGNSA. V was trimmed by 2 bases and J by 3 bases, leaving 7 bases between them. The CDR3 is CASSLNRDYGYTF. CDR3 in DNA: TGTGCCAGCAGCTTAAACAGGGACTATGGCTACACCTTC.

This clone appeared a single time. The chain's CDR3 is CASSPRASGDNYEQYF. CDR3 DNA: TGTGCCAGCAGCCCCCGGGCTAGCGGGGATAACTACGAGCAGTACTTC. This sequence joins TRBV9 and TRBJ2-7; 9 nucleotides align to TRBD2. There are 16 residues in the CDR3. Germline V gene sequence: CDR1 SGDLS, CDR2 YYNGEE. The V and J ends lost 4 bases and 3 bases, in that order; junction bases with no gene match: 11.

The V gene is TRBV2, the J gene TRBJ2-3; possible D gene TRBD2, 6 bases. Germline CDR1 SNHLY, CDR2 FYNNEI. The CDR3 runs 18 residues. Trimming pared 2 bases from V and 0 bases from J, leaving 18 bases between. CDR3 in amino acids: CASSELGSRGPSTDTQYF. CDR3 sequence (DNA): TGTGCCAGCAGTGAATTGGGCTCGCGGGGCCCTAGCACAGATACGCAGTATTTT.

The CDR3, as DNA: TGTGCCAGCAGACCCCCTTTCGGGGAGCGGGCCGGGGAGCTGTTTTTT. It translates to CASRPPFGERAGELFF. The V and J genes are TRBV2 and TRBJ2-2; D may be TRBD2 (6 bases). This CDR3 has 16 amino acids. V shed 6 bases and J shed 6 bases, with 20 bases lying between them. Germline lookup yields CDR1 SNHLY and CDR2 FYNNEI.

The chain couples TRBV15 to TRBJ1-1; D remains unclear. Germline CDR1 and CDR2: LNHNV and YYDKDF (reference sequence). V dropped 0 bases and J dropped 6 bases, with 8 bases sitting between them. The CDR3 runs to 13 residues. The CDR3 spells CATSRDMYSEAFF. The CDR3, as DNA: TGTGCCACCAGCAGAGATATGTATTCTGAAGCTTTCTTT.

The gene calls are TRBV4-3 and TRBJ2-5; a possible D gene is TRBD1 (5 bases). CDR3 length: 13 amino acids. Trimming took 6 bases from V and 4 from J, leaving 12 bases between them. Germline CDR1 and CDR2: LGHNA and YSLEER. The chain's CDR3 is CASSASRGETQYF. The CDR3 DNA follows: TGCGCCAGCAGTGCCTCAAGGGGAGAGACCCAGTACTTC.